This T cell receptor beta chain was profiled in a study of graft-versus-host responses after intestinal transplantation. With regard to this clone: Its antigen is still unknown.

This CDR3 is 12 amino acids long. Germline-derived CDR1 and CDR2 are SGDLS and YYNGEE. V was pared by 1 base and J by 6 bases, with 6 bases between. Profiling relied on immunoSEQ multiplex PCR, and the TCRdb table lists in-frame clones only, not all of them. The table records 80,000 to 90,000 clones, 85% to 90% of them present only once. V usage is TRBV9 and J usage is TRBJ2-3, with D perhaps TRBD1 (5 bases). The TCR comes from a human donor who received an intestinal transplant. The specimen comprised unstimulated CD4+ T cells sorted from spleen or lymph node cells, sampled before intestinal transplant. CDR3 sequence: CASSVSGDTQYF. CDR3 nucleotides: TGTGCCAGCAGCGTATCAGGGGATACGCAGTATTTT. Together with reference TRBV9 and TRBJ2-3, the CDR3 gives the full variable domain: DSGVTQTPKHLITATGQRVTLRCSPRSGDLSVYWYQQSLDQGLQFLIQYYNGEERAKGNILERFSAQQFPDLHSELNLSSLELGDSALYFCASSVSGDTQYFGPGTRLTVL.